This T cell receptor beta chain derives from a study of CD4 T cell repertoires in COVID-19. General study findings and limits: Suggested intraclonal diversification: top SARS-CoV-2-reactive clonotypes appeared in two or three memory subsets.

Data came from immunoSEQ multiplex PCR; TCRdb stores just in-frame clones and leaves some out. The sample has 350 to 450 clones, roughly 8.3% seen once; the top ten hold 15%. Stimulation with autologous monocytes and recombinant SARS-CoV-2 spike or nucleoprotein produced proliferating antigen-reactive T cell lines. This clone counts as large. The antigen remains unidentified. This TCR was sampled from a human donor who had COVID-19. This specimen was central memory CD4+ T cells, cultured in vitro, taken after recovery from COVID-19.

CDR3 sequence: CASSQEEARDTQYF. The CDR3 bases are TGTGCCAGCAGCCAAGAAGAAGCGCGAGATACGCAGTATTTT. The chain couples TRBV3-1 (or the pseudogene TRBV3-2) to TRBJ2-3; D remains ambiguous. With 0 bases removed from V and 5 bases from J, the gap between germline ends came to 9 bases. The CDR3 spans 14 residues. From germline, CDR1 is LGHDT and CDR2 YNNKEL (reference sequence).